What follows is one T cell receptor (beta chain) and its context. TCRdb independently ran MiXCR on the RT-PCR reads; one entry per CDR3 protein. Of 80,000 to 90,000 distinct CDR3 sequences in the sample, roughly 50% were seen once. Unmatched junction bases numbered 8, after V lost 0 bases and J lost 4 bases. Germline values: CDR1 SGHRS, CDR2 YFSETQ. CDR3 length: 16 residues. These data belong to a study of patients and donors after allogeneic stem cell transplantation. Sequences were obtained from blood, either unsorted or a sorted T cell fraction (not recorded which). This TCR was sampled from a human donor who was either an allogeneic HSCT recipient or a stem cell or donor lymphocyte infusion donor (not recorded which). It is not recorded whose cells these are; they may come from a transplant donor. This chain connects TRBV5-1 to TRBJ2-5; TRBD2 matches at 8 bases. CDR3 in amino acids: CASSLGLGLAAETQYF. The CDR3 region has the DNA TGCGCCAGCAGCTTGGGACTAGGACTAGCTGCAGAGACCCAGTACTTC.